Presented here are 29 T cell receptor beta chains from one specimen sequenced in a study of T-cell memory formation after mild COVID-19. MiXCR was run by TCRdb on the 5' RACE reads, yielding one entry per CDR3 protein. The profile covers 130,000 to 150,000 distinct CDR3 sequences, with about 6% appearing a single time and 2% to 2.5% taken by the ten largest. Sequencing was performed on PBMCs or a T cell subset sorted from them (not recorded which). These receptors all stem from an adult woman who had mild COVID-19 (a few samples of this study predate the infection). Cell type and time point are not known.

This clonotype was counted many times. This sequence joins TRBV7-2 and TRBJ1-2; 7 bases agree with TRBD1. Germline CDR1 SGHTA, CDR2 FQGNSA. Unmatched junction bases numbered 4, after V lost 2 bases and J lost 10 bases. This CDR3 has 12 amino acids. CDR3 region: CASSLRQGVYTF. The DNA for the CDR3 is TGTGCCAGCAGCTTACGGCAGGGGGTCTACACCTTC.

This sequence joins TRBV24-1 and TRBJ1-5; D possibly corresponds to TRBD1 (5 bases). The CDR3 extends over 13 amino acids. Trimming shortened V by 3 bases and J by 4 bases, and 6 bases separated the two germline ends. Germline V gives CDR1 KGHDR, CDR2 SFDVKD. The CDR3 here is CATSDGGNQPQHF. CDR3 sequence (DNA): TGTGCCACCAGTGATGGGGGAAATCAGCCCCAGCATTTT.

J is TRBJ1-6 and V is TRBV6-1; TRBD1 is a possible D gene (5 bases). The V and J ends lost 2 bases and 9 bases respectively, with 17 bases between them. CDR1 is MNHNS and CDR2 is SASEGT in the germline V gene. The length of the CDR3 is 16 residues. Written as DNA, the CDR3 is TGTGCCAGCAGTGAACGGCGTGGGCAGGGAGGTTCACCCCTCCACTTT. This translates into CASSERRGQGGSPLHF.

This clonotype was detected ten times or more. The rearrangement uses TRBV10-3 and TRBJ2-3, with 10 positions matching TRBD1. This CDR3 has 13 amino acids. Losses at the gene ends were 10 bases for V and 5 bases for J; bases not matched to a gene: 6. CDR1 is ENHRY, CDR2 SYGVKD, per germline. This CDR3 reads CATRDRGIDTQYF. Here the CDR3 DNA reads TGTGCCACCCGGGACAGGGGAATAGATACGCAGTATTTT.

This clonotype was observed many times. The chain uses TRBV12-3 or TRBV12-4 and TRBJ1-1, with 7 nucleotides matching TRBD1. CDR3 length: 12 amino acids. V trimming: 6 bases; J trimming: 10 bases; junction bases outside the gene matches: 8. The CDR3 nucleotides are TGTGCCAGCAGCCCGCCCTCAGGGGGAGCTTTCTTT. Translating gives CASSPPSGGAFF.

The chain carries TRBV5-1 and TRBJ1-2; D ambiguous. Trimming removed 0 bases from V and 7 bases from J, with 13 bases in between. This CDR3 contains 14 residues. Germline CDR1 reads SGHRS; CDR2 reads YFSETQ. In DNA form, the CDR3 reads TGCGCCAGCAGCTTGGATCTACGGGTTTCTGGCTACACCTTC. This translates into CASSLDLRVSGYTF. Based on the CDR3 plus reference TRBV5-1 and TRBJ1-2, the full variable domain is KAGVTQTPRYLIKTRGQQVTLSCSPISGHRSVSWYQQTPGQGLQFLFEYFSETQRNKGNFPGRFSGRQFSNSRSEMNVSTLELGDSALYLCASSLDLRVSGYTFGSGTRLTVV.

This clonotype appeared many times. The chain combines TRBV27 with TRBJ1-5; D unresolved. V lost 7 bases and J 1 base, leaving 17 bases between the germline ends. This CDR3 has 16 amino acids. Germline V gives CDR1 MNHEY, CDR2 SMNVEV (reference sequence). DNA for the CDR3: TGTGCCAGCACTCTTAAGGTCTGGGTAAGCAATCAGCCCCAGCATTTT. Translated, it gives CASTLKVWVSNQPQHF.

This clonotype was counted ten times or more. The chain couples TRBV5-6 to TRBJ2-7; 8 bases fit TRBD1. CDR3 length equals 14 residues. The V segment lost 4 bases and the J segment 0 bases; nucleotides outside the gene matches: 3. CDR1 and CDR2 (germline): SGHDT, YYEEEE. The CDR3 DNA reads TGTGCCAGCAGCGTGGGACAGGCCTCCTACGAGCAGTACTTC. Amino acid sequence: CASSVGQASYEQYF. The whole variable domain, filled in from reference TRBV5-6 and TRBJ2-7, reads DAGVTQSPTHLIKTRGQQVTLRCSPKSGHDTVSWYQQALGQGPQFIFQYYEEEERQRGNFPDRFSGHQFPNYSSELNVNALLLGDSALYLCASSVGQASYEQYFGPGTRLTVT.

The rearrangement joins TRBV7-8 to TRBJ2-5; tentative D call: TRBD2 (6 bases). The CDR3 has 21 residues. From germline, CDR1 is SGHVS and CDR2 FQNEAQ. Trimming stripped 5 bases from V and 7 bases from J, with 38 bases between. CDR3 sequence (DNA): TGTGCCAGCAGCCTCCGCCTTAGTTTCGTATCTAGCGACACAGCAAGGGGGACCCAGTACTTC. The encoded protein is CASSLRLSFVSSDTARGTQYF.

This clonotype was seen many times. This chain uses TRBV24-1 with TRBJ2-1; tentatively, D is TRBD2 (5 bases). Germline loops: CDR1 KGHDR, CDR2 SFDVKD. Trimming pared 4 bases from V and 4 bases from J, leaving 13 bases between. The CDR3 is 15 amino acids. In nucleotides, the CDR3 is TGTGCCACCAGTGAACCAAGCGGAGCTTACAATGAGCAGTTCTTC. Protein sequence: CATSEPSGAYNEQFF.

In this sample, this clonotype turned up many times. The junction shows a germline mismatch at one end, possibly a read error. CDR3 residues: CSARDAAASDTQYF. The CDR3 coding sequence is TGCAGCGCTAGAGATGCTGCGGCCTCAGATACGCAGTATTTT. V is TRBV20-1 and J is TRBJ2-3; no clear D. CDR3 size: 14 residues. The germline gives CDR1 DFQATT, CDR2 SNEGSKA (reference sequence).

This clonotype occurred a few times. The chain is built from TRBV5-1 and TRBJ1-2; TRBD1 agrees at 8 bases. In germline, CDR1 is SGHRS, CDR2 YFSETQ. Losses at the gene ends were 2 bases for V and 8 bases for J; bases not matched to a gene: 8. The CDR3 length is 14 residues. The CDR3 DNA follows: TGCGCCAGCAGCTTAATGACAGGGGAGGACGGCTACACCTTC. Translated, it gives CASSLMTGEDGYTF.

The rearrangement joins TRBV27 to TRBJ2-7; no clear D. V was shortened by 6 bases and J by 0 bases, with 12 bases between the two germline ends. Germline loops: CDR1 MNHEY, CDR2 SMNVEV (reference sequence). The CDR3 extends over 14 amino acids. The CDR3 DNA reads as TGTGCCAGCAGCCTAATAGGCAGCTCCTACGAGCAGTACTTC. This translates into CASSLIGSSYEQYF.

The rearrangement uses TRBV29-1 and TRBJ1-2, with 7 bases lining up with TRBD1. Germline V gene sequence: CDR1 SQVTM, CDR2 ANQGSEA. This CDR3 is built from 12 residues. Unmatched junction bases numbered 3, after V lost 1 base and J lost 7 bases. The CDR3: CSVEAGGGGYTF. The CDR3 DNA sequence: TGCAGCGTTGAAGCAGGGGGAGGTGGCTACACCTTC.

This clonotype was observed a handful of times. The V and J genes are TRBV20-1 and TRBJ2-5; tentative D call: TRBD2 (5 bases). With 1 base removed from V and 2 bases from J, the gap between germline ends came to 8 bases. The germline V gene encodes CDR1 DFQATT and CDR2 SNEGSKA (reference sequence). The CDR3 consists of 13 residues. The CDR3 sequence: CSARAEVQETQYF. The DNA of the CDR3 is TGCAGTGCTAGAGCGGAGGTGCAAGAGACCCAGTACTTC.

This clonotype was detected only a few times. This rearrangement joins TRBV3-1 to TRBJ2-1; D is possibly TRBD1 (5 bases). Germline V lookup: CDR1 LGHDT, CDR2 YNNKEL (reference sequence). Trimming shortened V by 3 bases and J by 8 bases, and 14 bases separated the two germline ends. The CDR3 length is 14 residues. The CDR3 bases are TGTGCCAGCAGCCAGAATGCAGGGAATGATGAGCAGTTCTTC. The encoded protein is CASSQNAGNDEQFF.

This clonotype came up many times. The V gene is TRBV12-3 or TRBV12-4, the J gene TRBJ2-1; 9 bases match TRBD2. J gave up 6 bases and V 7 bases, and 10 bases lay outside the gene matches. This CDR3 is built from 15 residues. CDR3 DNA: TGTGCCAGCATGGCGGGACTAGCTTCGAGCAATGAGCAGTTCTTC. This sequence encodes CASMAGLASSNEQFF.

This clonotype was observed a few times. The rearrangement links TRBV2 to TRBJ2-3; the D is unclear. V was cut by 1 base and J by 2 bases, with 4 bases left in between. The CDR3 has 13 amino acids. Germline CDR1 reads SNHLY; CDR2 reads FYNNEI. The CDR3 nucleotides are TGTGCCAGCAGTGAAGACTCCACAGATACGCAGTATTTT. This encodes CASSEDSTDTQYF.

This clonotype was detected only a few times. V and J are TRBV7-9 and TRBJ2-7; TRBD2 is a possible D gene (6 bases). With 5 bases removed from V and 2 bases from J, the gap between germline ends came to 10 bases. Germline assignment: CDR1 SEHNR and CDR2 FQNEAQ (reference sequence). This CDR3 spans 13 amino acids. CDR3 DNA: TGTGCCAGCAGCCCCGCGGGGCCCTACGAGCAGTACTTC. It encodes CASSPAGPYEQYF.

This clonotype showed up many times. The rearrangement joins TRBV24-1 to TRBJ2-1; 10 bases are shared with TRBD2. The length of the CDR3 is 19 residues. The trim removed 1 base at V and 1 base at J, leaving 9 bases unmatched. CDR1 is KGHDR, CDR2 SFDVKD, per germline. In nucleotides, the CDR3 is TGTGCCACCAGTGATTTTAGCAGGGCTAGCGGGGGTTCCTACAATGAGCAGTTCTTC. As protein: CATSDFSRASGGSYNEQFF.

This clonotype showed up just a few times. V usage is TRBV7-2 and J usage is TRBJ2-1; D is ambiguous. The germline gives CDR1 SGHTA, CDR2 FQGNSA. This CDR3 is 15 amino acids long. Trimming took off 5 bases at V and 5 bases at J, with 16 bases between the two ends. The CDR3 here is CASSPAPQENNEQFF. CDR3 DNA sequence: TGTGCCAGCAGCCCAGCCCCCCAGGAGAACAATGAGCAGTTCTTC.

The sample holds many counts of this clonotype. The chain couples TRBV6-6 to TRBJ1-5; maybe TRBD1 (5 bases). Germline V gene lookup returns CDR1 MNHNY and CDR2 SVGAGI (reference sequence). The CDR3 sequence is 12 residues long. V lost 5 bases and J 7 bases, leaving 9 bases between the germline ends. DNA of the CDR3: TGTGCCAGCAGTCCAGGGCGGCAGCCCCAGCATTTT. It yields the protein CASSPGRQPQHF.

Only a few counts were recorded for this clonotype. The chain recombines TRBV10-3 with TRBJ2-2, with unresolved D. Germline assignment: CDR1 ENHRY and CDR2 SYGVKD. The CDR3 runs to 15 residues. V dropped 4 bases and J dropped 0 bases, with 9 bases sitting between them. CDR3 DNA sequence: TGTGCCATCAGTGTATCCCTACCGAACACCGGGGAGCTGTTTTTT. Its translation: CAISVSLPNTGELFF.

This clonotype appeared many times. The chain has TRBV20-1 and TRBJ1-2; 9 nucleotides agree with TRBD1. CDR1 is DFQATT and CDR2 is SNEGSKA in the germline V gene (reference sequence). With V trimmed by 5 bases and J by 11 bases, 12 bases remained unmatched. CDR3 length: 13 residues. DNA for the CDR3: TGCAGTGCTTCTGGTCCGGGACAGGGTCCATACACCTTC. Translated: CSASGPGQGPYTF.

This clonotype was picked up many times. The V call is TRBV19, the J call TRBJ1-5, with D possibly matching TRBD1 (6 bases). Germline-derived CDR1 and CDR2 are LNHDA and SQIVND (reference sequence). Trimming pared 2 bases from V and 1 base from J, leaving 9 bases between. CDR3 length: 15 residues. CDR3 nucleotides: TGTGCCAGTAGTATATGGGGGCACAGCAATCAGCCCCAGCATTTT. Translated, it gives CASSIWGHSNQPQHF. The entire variable domain, with the rest obtained from reference TRBV19 and TRBJ1-5, is as follows: DGGITQSPKYLFRKEGQNVTLSCEQNLNHDAMYWYRQDPGQGLRLIYYSQIVNDFQKGDIAEGYSVSREKKESFPLTVTSAQKNPTAFYLCASSIWGHSNQPQHFGDGTRLSIL.

This clonotype was seen many times. J is TRBJ1-1 and V is TRBV7-3; D possibly corresponds to TRBD1 (6 bases). Germline V gives CDR1 SGHTA, CDR2 FQGTGA. This CDR3 contains 13 residues. V lost 4 bases, J lost 5 bases, and 11 bases lay in between. In DNA, the CDR3 is TGTGCCAGCAGCTCTCAAGGGGGGACTGAAGCTTTCTTT. Its translation: CASSSQGGTEAFF.

This clonotype came up many times. This chain links TRBV20-1 with TRBJ1-5, with D maybe TRBD1 (6 bases). Germline CDR1 reads DFQATT; CDR2 reads SNEGSKA (reference sequence). This CDR3 contains 16 residues. V dropped 4 bases and J dropped 0 bases, with 16 bases sitting between them. The CDR3 sequence is CSAIQGGVYSNQPQHF. The DNA for the CDR3 is TGCAGTGCTATACAGGGTGGTGTATATAGCAATCAGCCCCAGCATTTT.

A few counts support this clonotype. This chain joins TRBV30 and TRBJ1-1, with D tentatively TRBD1 (5 bases). The CDR3 loop spans 13 amino acids. V lost 2 bases and J lost 2, with 9 bases in between. In germline, CDR1 is GTSNPN, CDR2 SVGIG (reference sequence). DNA of the CDR3: TGTGCCTGGAGTCTGGGGGGAAACACTGAAGCTTTCTTT. Residues: CAWSLGGNTEAFF.

This chain links TRBV5-1 with TRBJ2-7; D may be TRBD1 (6 bases). Germline-derived CDR1 and CDR2 are SGHRS and YFSETQ. The CDR3 consists of 15 residues. Trimming removed 4 bases from V and 2 bases from J, with 16 bases in between. CDR3 DNA sequence: TGCGCCAGCAGCCTACAGGGTTCTAGGGCCTACGAGCAGTACTTC. It yields the protein CASSLQGSRAYEQYF.